Presented here are 27 T cell receptor beta chains from one specimen sequenced in a study of CD8+ T cells in alopecia areata. Sequencing templates came from extracted RNA that was reverse transcribed into cDNA. Assay: immunoSEQ multiplex PCR; the TCRdb copy retains only in-frame clones and omits some. The sample carries about 100,000 clones, approximately 50% recorded once. The sample was NKG2D-low CD8+ T cells sorted from blood. The receptors were gathered from a human donor with alopecia areata.

The gene calls are TRBV2 and TRBJ2-1; TRBD2 agrees at 10 bases. V was clipped by 4 bases and J by 8 bases; unmatched bases: 11. The CDR3 extends over 16 amino acids. The germline gives CDR1 SNHLY, CDR2 FYNNEI. The CDR3 region is CASSAEREGDGDEQFF. CDR3 bases: TGTGCCAGCAGTGCTGAGCGGGAGGGCGACGGCGATGAGCAGTTCTTC. Complete variable domain (other parts from reference TRBV2 and TRBJ2-1): EPEVTQTPSHQVTQMGQEVILRCVPISNHLYFYWYRQILGQKVEFLVSFYNNEISEKSEIFDDQFSVERPDGSNFTLKIRSTKLEDSAMYFCASSAEREGDGDEQFFGPGTRLTVL.

This chain connects TRBV9 to TRBJ1-2; 9 bases match TRBD1. CDR1 SGDLS and CDR2 YYNGEE come from the germline V gene. The CDR3 loop spans 15 amino acids. Trimming removed 3 bases from V and 7 bases from J; junction bases left unmatched: 10. CDR3 DNA: TGTGCCAGCAGCGCCGATACAGGGGGCCCACCTGGCTACACCTTC. Translated, it gives CASSADTGGPPGYTF.

This clone was observed a few times. The rearrangement links TRBV4-1 to TRBJ1-1; D gene uncertain. This CDR3 has 15 residues. CDR1 and CDR2 (germline): MGHRA, YSYEKL. V shed 2 bases and J shed 1 base, with 11 bases lying between them. The CDR3 nucleotides read TGCGCCAGCAGCCAACAAATCAGGACGAACACTGAAGCTTTCTTT. It translates to CASSQQIRTNTEAFF.

On this clone: Distinct nucleotide sequences in the sample also encode this CDR3. The chain uses TRBV9 and TRBJ2-1; D ambiguous. Trimming removed 2 bases at V and 3 bases at J, with 3 bases between. CDR1 is SGDLS and CDR2 is YYNGEE in the germline V gene. The CDR3 contains 12 residues. The chain's CDR3 is CASSVGYNEQFF. The CDR3 nucleotides are TGTGCCAGCAGCGTCGGCTACAATGAGCAGTTCTTC. The complete variable domain, with remaining parts taken from reference TRBV9 and TRBJ2-1, reads DSGVTQTPKHLITATGQRVTLRCSPRSGDLSVYWYQQSLDQGLQFLIQYYNGEERAKGNILERFSAQQFPDLHSELNLSSLELGDSALYFCASSVGYNEQFFGPGTRLTVL.

This clone turned up a few times. The gene calls are TRBV19 and TRBJ2-7; the D is unclear. The V end was cut by 5 bases, the J end by 0 bases, with 14 bases between. Germline-derived CDR1 and CDR2 are LNHDA and SQIVND (reference sequence). This CDR3 is 15 amino acids long. The CDR3 coding sequence is TGTGCCAGTAGTTTCGCAGCATTTAGCTCCTACGAGCAGTACTTC. Protein: CASSFAAFSSYEQYF.

The chain employs TRBV6-4 and TRBJ2-1; D remains ambiguous. V lost 2 bases, J lost 8 bases, and 4 bases lay in between. The CDR3 spans 11 residues. Germline CDR1 and CDR2: MRHNA and SNTAGT. CDR3 sequence (DNA): TGTGCCAGCAGTGACATCGATGAGCAGTTCTTC. Translation gives CASSDIDEQFF.

In its sample, this clone was seen once. The CDR3: CASSLGGAAYEQYF. CDR3 DNA sequence: TGTGCCAGCAGCTTGGGAGGGGCGGCCTACGAGCAGTACTTC. The chain uses TRBV11-2 and TRBJ2-7, with 7 bases aligning to TRBD2. Trimming cost V 3 bases and J 2 bases; bases outside gene matches: 4. The CDR3 spans 14 residues. Germline V lookup: CDR1 SGHAT, CDR2 FQNNGV.

As concerns this clone: Other DNA sequences in the same sample also yield this CDR3. The DNA of the CDR3 is TGTGCCAGCAGTTACGCCTACACCGGGGAGCTGTTTTTT. Its protein product is CASSYAYTGELFF. The rearrangement links TRBV6-6 to TRBJ2-2, with unresolved D. There are 13 residues in the CDR3. The germline V gene has CDR1 MNHNY and CDR2 SVGAGI (reference sequence). Trimming pared 2 bases from V and 3 bases from J, leaving 4 bases between.

The genes are TRBV11-2 and TRBJ2-1; weak D call: TRBD2 (6 bases). Trimming shortened V by 7 bases and J by 7 bases, and 8 bases separated the two germline ends. The CDR3 covers 11 residues. In germline, CDR1 is SGHAT, CDR2 FQNNGV. The CDR3: CASTGSNEQFF. The CDR3 bases are TGTGCCAGCACCGGGAGTAATGAGCAGTTCTTC.

The chain joins TRBV2 to TRBJ2-5; D is uncertain. Germline assignment: CDR1 SNHLY and CDR2 FYNNEI. There are 12 residues in the CDR3. Deletions cut 7 bases from V and 5 bases from J, with 11 bases between. CDR3 protein: CASKGSPETQYF. CDR3 DNA sequence: TGTGCCAGCAAAGGTAGCCCGGAGACCCAGTACTTC.

The rearrangement joins TRBV6-1 to TRBJ2-7; D is undetermined. Trimming took off 9 bases at V and 4 bases at J, with 10 bases between the two ends. The CDR3 spans 11 residues. The germline CDR1 and CDR2 sequences are MNHNS and SASEGT. Here the CDR3 DNA reads TGTGCCAGTGAGATGACTTACGAGCAGTACTTC. Its protein product is CASEMTYEQYF.

The gene calls are TRBV19 and TRBJ2-5; tentatively, D is TRBD1 (5 bases). V lost 3 bases, J lost 1 base, and 12 bases lay in between. CDR1 LNHDA and CDR2 SQIVND come from the germline V gene (reference sequence). The CDR3 extends over 15 amino acids. The CDR3 protein is CASSIGRASQETQYF. Here the CDR3 DNA reads TGTGCCAGTAGTATCGGCAGGGCGTCCCAAGAGACCCAGTACTTC.

This sequence joins TRBV7-9 and TRBJ2-1; D call uncertain. Germline CDR1 is SEHNR and CDR2 is FQNEAQ (reference sequence). The CDR3 is 15 amino acids. Deletions cut 4 bases from V and 0 bases from J, with 10 bases between. CDR3 sequence reads: CASSSSLRSYNEQFF. CDR3 coding DNA: TGTGCCAGCAGCTCTTCTTTGCGCTCCTACAATGAGCAGTTCTTC.

The CDR3 DNA reads as TGTGCCAGTAGTGCCGGACTCTCGTATGAGCAGTTCTTC. It codes for CASSAGLSYEQFF. V usage is TRBV19 and J usage is TRBJ2-1; tentative D call: TRBD2 (5 bases). The CDR3 is made up of 13 amino acids. Trimming left V 5 bases short and J 8 bases short, with 13 bases between. Germline V CDR1 and CDR2: LNHDA, SQIVND (reference sequence).

The rearrangement joins TRBV7-9 to TRBJ2-1, with D perhaps TRBD2 (6 bases). V was trimmed by 4 bases and J by 6 bases, leaving 22 bases between them. This CDR3 has 17 residues. Germline CDR1 and CDR2: SEHNR and FQNEAQ (reference sequence). The CDR3 spells CASSSGRRGVGANEQFF. As DNA, the CDR3 is TGTGCCAGCAGCTCCGGAAGGCGGGGTGTCGGGGCCAATGAGCAGTTCTTC.

V and J are TRBV19 and TRBJ2-1, with no clear D. The CDR3 spans 13 residues. CDR1 LNHDA and CDR2 SQIVND come from the germline V gene (reference sequence). V gave up 7 bases and J gave up 6 bases, with 13 bases separating them. The CDR3 DNA is TGTGCCAGTATCCCCGCCAGTAGCAATGAGCAGTTCTTC. It specifies CASIPASSNEQFF. Looking up the rest from reference TRBV19 and TRBJ2-1 gives the full variable domain: DGGITQSPKYLFRKEGQNVTLSCEQNLNHDAMYWYRQDPGQGLRLIYYSQIVNDFQKGDIAEGYSVSREKKESFPLTVTSAQKNPTAFYLCASIPASSNEQFFGPGTRLTVL.

The CDR3, as DNA: TGTGCCAGCAGTTTCGGACAGGGAATGGACGAGCAGTACTTC. Translated: CASSFGQGMDEQYF. The V gene is TRBV7-6, the J gene TRBJ2-7, with 8 bases aligning to TRBD1. Germline values: CDR1 SGHVS, CDR2 FNYEAQ. V lost 6 bases and J lost 5; bases outside the gene matches: 9. The CDR3 loop spans 14 amino acids.

The rearrangement joins TRBV27 to TRBJ2-2; D gene unclear. The CDR3 contains 14 residues. The V gene lost 3 bases and the J gene lost 1 base, with 6 bases spanning the gap. CDR1 and CDR2 from the germline V gene are MNHEY and SMNVEV (reference sequence). CDR3 sequence (DNA): TGTGCCAGCAGTTTGCGGCTGAACACCGGGGAGCTGTTTTTT. Translation gives CASSLRLNTGELFF.

The V call is TRBV27, the J call TRBJ1-6; D gene uncertain. V lost 5 bases, J lost 3 bases, and 11 bases lay in between. Per the germline V gene, CDR1 is MNHEY and CDR2 is SMNVEV (reference sequence). CDR3 length: 15 residues. The CDR3 sequence is CASSPQEIYNSPLHF. DNA for the CDR3: TGTGCCAGCAGTCCCCAGGAGATCTATAATTCACCCCTCCACTTT.

CDR3 nucleotide sequence: TGTGCCACCTACGACTGGAACACTGAAGCTTTCTTT. It encodes CATYDWNTEAFF. The rearrangement joins TRBV6-5 to TRBJ1-1; D unclear. The CDR3 is 12 amino acids. Trimming took 10 bases from V and 1 from J, leaving 10 bases between them. Germline lookup yields CDR1 MNHEY and CDR2 SVGAGI.

CDR3 in amino acids: CASSIAGAGDEQYF. CDR3 nucleotide sequence: TGTGCCAGTAGTATCGCAGGGGCCGGCGACGAGCAGTACTTC. The V gene is TRBV19, the J gene TRBJ2-7; a possible D gene is TRBD1 (6 bases). The CDR3 consists of 14 residues. The germline gives CDR1 LNHDA, CDR2 SQIVND (reference sequence). Between the trimmed V and J ends, which lost 3 bases and 5 bases, there was a span of 14 bases.

The chain uses TRBV6-5 and TRBJ1-1, with D uncertain. V was pared by 5 bases and J by 5 bases, with 12 bases between. The V gene's germline CDR1 is MNHEY and CDR2 SVGAGI. The length of the CDR3 is 13 residues. CDR3 coding DNA: TGTGCCAGCAGTCTGAATGAGGGTACTGAAGCTTTCTTT. Its translation: CASSLNEGTEAFF.

This rearrangement joins TRBV28 to TRBJ2-1; 14 positions agree with TRBD2. The V and J ends lost 4 bases and 3 bases, in that order; junction bases with no gene match: 8. From germline, CDR1 is MDHEN and CDR2 SYDVKM. This CDR3 region has 18 residues. CDR3 DNA: TGTGCCAGCAGTTCGGGACTAGCGGGAGAACGATACTACAATGAGCAGTTCTTC. As protein: CASSSGLAGERYYNEQFF.

The chain carries TRBV7-8 and TRBJ2-1; D perhaps matches TRBD1 (6 bases). V lost 5 bases, J lost 5 bases, and 22 bases lay in between. The CDR3 has 17 residues. From germline, CDR1 is SGHVS and CDR2 FQNEAQ. The CDR3: CASSAYDRDTLHNEQFF. The CDR3 region has the DNA TGTGCCAGCAGCGCCTACGACCGGGACACCCTTCACAATGAGCAGTTCTTC.

The chain recombines TRBV7-9 with TRBJ2-5, with D hard to call. The V gene's germline CDR1 is SEHNR and CDR2 FQNEAQ (reference sequence). The CDR3 is 14 amino acids. V was pared by 5 bases and J by 2 bases, with 12 bases between. CDR3 coding DNA: TGTGCCAGCAGCCCATCGGCACAACAAGAGACCCAGTACTTC. Protein: CASSPSAQQETQYF.

V is TRBV6-6 and J is TRBJ2-5; D remains ambiguous. V shed 0 bases and J shed 4 bases, with 12 bases lying between them. The CDR3 length is 15 residues. Germline V gene sequence: CDR1 MNHNY, CDR2 SVGAGI (reference sequence). The DNA of the CDR3 is TGTGCCAGCAGTTACTCACTTGAAATTCGAGAGACCCAGTACTTC. Its protein is CASSYSLEIRETQYF.

The table lists this clone with a few counts. Other DNA sequences within the sample encode an identical CDR3. The CDR3 here is CASSVGDTQYF. DNA for the CDR3: TGTGCCAGCAGCGTAGGAGATACGCAGTATTTT. This rearrangement joins TRBV9 to TRBJ2-3; D unresolved. Germline loops: CDR1 SGDLS, CDR2 YYNGEE. The V gene lost 0 bases and the J gene lost 5 bases, with 1 base spanning the gap. The CDR3 is made up of 11 amino acids.